This T cell receptor beta chain appears in the sequencing data of a study of CD8+CD57+ T cells in acquired aplastic anemia. General study findings and limits: Sharing between patients and controls was observed for around 30 CD8+ CDR3 sequences.

Details on this clonotype: Its antigen is not identified.

CDR1 is MNHNS and CDR2 is SASEGT in the germline V gene. The CDR3 consists of 14 residues. The J segment lost 3 bases and the V segment lost 5 bases, leaving 6 bases of the junction unmatched. The template used for profiling TCR beta VDJ and CDR3 was genomic DNA. TCRdb re-analysed the reads in MiXCR, keeping a single row per CDR3 protein. The sample holds 150,000 to 200,000 distinct CDR3 sequences, about 48% seen once. CD8+CD57+ cell expansion had been shown by flow cytometry in patients chosen for sequencing. Sequencing input: sorted CD4+, CD8+, or CD8+CD57+ T cells (not recorded which) from PBMCs. The clonotype originates from a human donor with aplastic anemia. The V call is TRBV6-1, the J call TRBJ2-5; 7 bases are a match to TRBD2. The CDR3 here is CASSPTSWKETQYF. The CDR3 DNA sequence: TGTGCCAGCAGTCCGACTAGCTGGAAAGAGACCCAGTACTTC.